The T cell receptor beta chain described here comes from a study of breast tumors, draining lymph nodes, adjacent tissues. Findings of the study overall: That most tumor T cells come from lymph nodes remained unproven.

A word on this clonotype: Its specificity is not known.

Each CDR3 protein is one row after TCRdb ran MiXCR on the multiplex PCR reads. Of about 63,000 distinct CDR3 sequences listed, less than 75% are singletons. Germline CDR1 and CDR2: SEHNR and FQNEAQ (reference sequence). This CDR3 is built from 15 residues. V lost 5 bases, J lost 1 base, and 14 bases lay in between. The gene calls are TRBV7-9 and TRBJ1-1; TRBD1 might be the D (6 bases). Sequencing was carried out using breast tumor tissue. This TCR came from a female donor with breast cancer. Some clones in this sample may be carry-over from other donors' samples. CDR3 in amino acids: CASSPREQGNTEAFF. CDR3 DNA sequence: TGTGCCAGCAGCCCCAGGGAACAGGGGAACACTGAAGCTTTCTTT.